This is a list of T cell receptor beta chains from one sample in a study of blood T cells in healthy people across ages. In TCRdb, the 5' RACE reads were re-called with MiXCR into one record per CDR3 protein. The sample includes about 1.8 million distinct CDR3 sequences, roughly 52% seen only once; the top ten take roughly 2.1%. The sequenced sample consisted of blood. These receptors were collected from a woman aged 40 to 50 in good health. Each CDR3 is given with its conserved first and last residue. The D gene is left open where the match is weak. Size values are once, few and many counts, or a class for expanded clones, and some rows have none.

>-|-|TRBV24-1|TRBJ2-3
TGTGCCACCAGTGATTCCTTGATCACGCAGTATTTT
CATSDSLITQYF
>-|TRBD1|TRBV15|TRBJ2-1
TGTGCCGCCAGCAGCGTGGGACAGGGCTACAATGAGCAGTTCTTC
CAASSVGQGYNEQFF
>-|-|TRBV11-2|TRBJ1-2
TGTGCCAGCAGCCCCCAGGGTATCCGGAATGGCTACACCTTC
CASSPQGIRNGYTF
>-|TRBD2|TRBV12-3/TRBV12-4|TRBJ2-4
TGTGCCAGCAGTCCGACTAGCGGGGGGAACCTAGCCAAAAACATTCAGTACTTC
CASSPTSGGNLAKNIQYF
>once|TRBD1|TRBV20-1|TRBJ2-1
TGCAGTGCTAGCCTACAGGGGAATGAGCAGTTCTTC
CSASLQGNEQFF
>-|-|TRBV2|TRBJ2-3
TGTGCCAGCAGCCGGGGTAACAATGACGGAGCGCAGTATTTT
CASSRGNNDGAQYF
>once|-|TRBV13|TRBJ1-5
TGTGCCAGCAGCTTATCAGGGACGAGCTATAGCAATCAGCCCCAGCATTTT
CASSLSGTSYSNQPQHF
>-|-|TRBV19|TRBJ2-5
TGTGCCAGTAGTCCCGGGCTTCTACCTGGAGAGACCCAGTACTTC
CASSPGLLPGETQYF
>many|TRBD1|TRBV4-1|TRBJ2-7
TGCGCCAGCAGCCAAGAAGGGACAGTTTCCTACGAGCAGTACTTC
CASSQEGTVSYEQYF
>-|-|TRBV27|TRBJ1-2
TGTGCCAGCAGTCCACTCCGAACGCTTACAGCGGGGGGCTACACCTTC
CASSPLRTLTAGGYTF
>few|-|TRBV2|TRBJ2-1
TGTGCCAGCAACGGCTGGGAAGGGAATGAGCAGTTCTTC
CASNGWEGNEQFF
>few|TRBD2|TRBV9|TRBJ2-1
TGTGCCAGCAGCGTAGAGAGCGGGGGCTCAGGTGAGCAGTTCTTC
CASSVESGGSGEQFF
>few|-|TRBV5-5|TRBJ1-2
TGTGCCAGCAGCTTTTCAGGGTCAGTAGGTGGCTACACCTTC
CASSFSGSVGGYTF
>-|-|TRBV5-1|TRBJ2-1
TGCGCCAGCAGCTCGGCCGGGACTCCCAGTGTGGCCAGCTCCTACAATGAGCAGTTCTTC
CASSSAGTPSVASSYNEQFF
>-|TRBD2|TRBV20-1|TRBJ2-7
TGCAGTGCTAGGATAGGACTAGCGGGGGGGCCTATGTTCCACGAGCAGTACTTC
CSARIGLAGGPMFHEQYF
>-|-|TRBV20-1|TRBJ2-3
TGCAGTGCTAGAGAGGAGTGGGATACGCAGTATTTT
CSAREEWDTQYF
>-|TRBD1|TRBV14|TRBJ2-7
TGTGCCAGCAGCCAGGCGGGACAGGGAAAAGGATCCTACGAGCAGTACTTC
CASSQAGQGKGSYEQYF
>few|TRBD2|TRBV20-1|TRBJ2-7
TGCAGTGCTAGAGATTCCCCAGGGGGCCTAGCGGGGGGTTCGAGGGAGCAGTACTTC
CSARDSPGGLAGGSREQYF
>-|-|TRBV6-5|TRBJ2-3
TGTGCCAGCAGTTACCGTGGGGCAGCCAGCACAGATACGCAGTATTTT
CASSYRGAASTDTQYF
>-|-|TRBV5-1|TRBJ2-7
TGCGCCAGCAGCTTAACAGGGCTGAAGTACGAGCAGTACTTC
CASSLTGLKYEQYF
>-|-|TRBV28|TRBJ1-5
TGTGCCAGCATAGGAGGCAATCAGCCCCAGCATTTT
CASIGGNQPQHF
>-|TRBD2|TRBV13|TRBJ2-3
TGTGCCAGCCTAACCCTTAGGCGGTCAAGCGGGGAGACCACAGATACGCAGTATTTT
CASLTLRRSSGETTDTQYF
>-|TRBD1|TRBV4-2|TRBJ2-1
TGTGCCAGCAGCCCACCGGACAGGGCTTCTTACAATGAGCAGTTCTTC
CASSPPDRASYNEQFF
>-|TRBD1|TRBV5-1|TRBJ2-1
TGCGCCAGCAGCTTCAGGACAGGGAGTGGCAATGAGCAGTTCTTC
CASSFRTGSGNEQFF
>-|TRBD2|TRBV27|TRBJ2-7
TGTGCCAGCAGGACCTCCGGGACTAGCGGTCACTACGAGCAGTACTTC
CASRTSGTSGHYEQYF
>-|TRBD2|TRBV10-3|TRBJ2-1
TGTGCCATCAGTGAGGCCCTAGCGGGTAGGAATGAGCAGTTCTTC
CAISEALAGRNEQFF
>-|-|TRBV7-2|TRBJ2-3
TGTGCCAGCAGCTTAGCCTCCACCTCGGGGGATACGCAGTATTTT
CASSLASTSGDTQYF
>-|-|TRBV7-2|TRBJ2-2
TGTGCCAGCAGCTTAGTACGGGGGGCCGGCGGGGAGCTGTTTTTT
CASSLVRGAGGELFF
>-|-|TRBV19|TRBJ2-3
TGTGCCAGTAGTATAATCCCGACAGATACGCAGTATTTT
CASSIIPTDTQYF
>-|-|TRBV27|TRBJ1-5
TGTGCCAGCAGTAAAGGGTCCCCTGATGGCAATCAGCCCCAGCATTTT
CASSKGSPDGNQPQHF
>few|TRBD2|TRBV4-2|TRBJ2-1
TGTGCCAGCAGCCAGGGGACTAGCGGGGCCTACAATGAGCAGTTCTTC
CASSQGTSGAYNEQFF
>-|TRBD1|TRBV5-6|TRBJ2-5
TGTACCAGCAGCTTTGGGACAGCCGCAGGGACCCAGTACTTC
CTSSFGTAAGTQYF
>-|-|TRBV20-1|TRBJ1-2
TGCAGTGCTAGAGGCCACAGGGACTTCTATGGCTACACCTTC
CSARGHRDFYGYTF
>-|-|TRBV20-1|TRBJ1-1
TGCAGTGCTAGAGCAGGGTGGATAGCTGAAGCTTTCTTT
CSARAGWIAEAFF
>few|-|TRBV4-1|TRBJ2-4
TGCGCCAGCAGCCAAGTGCCGTTGAGGGAGTCCAAAAACATTCAGTACTTC
CASSQVPLRESKNIQYF
>-|TRBD1|TRBV12-3/TRBV12-4|TRBJ2-1
TGTGCCAGCAGGTTACGGGACAGCTCCTACAATGAGCAGTTCTTC
CASRLRDSSYNEQFF
>few|TRBD1|TRBV28|TRBJ2-4
TGTGCCAGCAGTTCTTTAGGACAGGTTACCCAGTACTTC
CASSSLGQVTQYF
>few|TRBD2|TRBV9|TRBJ2-3
TGTGCCAGCAGCCCCTCCTCGGTTCTAGCGGCTCAGTATTTT
CASSPSSVLAAQYF
>once|TRBD2|TRBV5-6|TRBJ2-1
TGTGCCAGCACCGGATTAGCGGGGGCGAATGAGCAGTTCTTC
CASTGLAGANEQFF
>-|-|TRBV6-2/TRBV6-3|TRBJ2-2
TGTGCCATCACAAGGGACACCGGGGAGCTGTTTTTT
CAITRDTGELFF
>-|-|TRBV4-2|TRBJ1-6
TGTGCCAGCAGCCAAAGTAACTCCTATAATTCACCCCTCCACTTT
CASSQSNSYNSPLHF
>-|-|TRBV7-9|TRBJ2-7
TGTGCCAGCAGCTCCGCAGTTGCCCAGTACTTC
CASSSAVAQYF
>-|-|TRBV6-1|TRBJ2-3
TGTGCCAGCAGTGAAGGTCCGAGCTATCTCACAGATACGCAGTATTTT
CASSEGPSYLTDTQYF
>-|-|TRBV20-1|TRBJ2-7
TGCAGTGCTAGGGCAGATTCACCCTCGGGTGAGCAGTACTTC
CSARADSPSGEQYF
>few|TRBD1|TRBV4-2|TRBJ2-7
TGTGCCAGCAGCCATCCGGGACAGAGATCCTACGAGCAGTACTTC
CASSHPGQRSYEQYF
>-|TRBD1|TRBV10-3|TRBJ2-7
TGTGCCACCGGACAGGGGGCAATGACCTACGAGCAGTACTTC
CATGQGAMTYEQYF
>few|TRBD1|TRBV7-6|TRBJ2-7
TGTGCCAGCAGCGCCAGGACAGGGGCACCCTACGAGCAGTACTTC
CASSARTGAPYEQYF
>-|TRBD2|TRBV29-1|TRBJ2-7
TGCAGCGCCAAGGAGGTAGCGGGTGAGCAGTACTTC
CSAKEVAGEQYF
>-|-|TRBV20-1|TRBJ2-3
TGCAGTTCGACCGGAGTCTGGGAGGCCACAGATACGCAGTATTTT
CSSTGVWEATDTQYF
>-|TRBD1|TRBV6-2/TRBV6-3|TRBJ1-1
TGTGCCAGCATCGAACAGGGGAGGGTTGAAGCTTTCTTT
CASIEQGRVEAFF
>few|TRBD1|TRBV5-1|TRBJ1-2
TGCGCCAGCAGCTTGATGGGACAGGGTACGGATGGCTACACCTTC
CASSLMGQGTDGYTF
>few|TRBD1|TRBV6-2/TRBV6-3|TRBJ2-7
TGTGCCAGCAGTTACCGGGACAGGGCCTACGAGCAGTACTTC
CASSYRDRAYEQYF
>-|-|TRBV7-2|TRBJ1-1
TGTGCCAGCAGCCCAGGGACGGGGAGAGCTTTCTTT
CASSPGTGRAFF
>-|-|TRBV4-2|TRBJ2-7
TGTGCCTGCAGCCAAGAGGTACAGAAATACAATGAGCAGTACTTC
CACSQEVQKYNEQYF
>-|TRBD1|TRBV28|TRBJ2-7
TGTGCCAGCAGTACACAGGGGGTGGCCTACGAGCAGTACTTC
CASSTQGVAYEQYF